A selection of T cell receptor beta chains follows, all from one sample in a study of cytomegalovirus exposure and HLA in healthy donors. Repertoires were generated with immunoSEQ multiplex PCR, while TCRdb's copy carries only in-frame clones and drops some. The repertoire holds some 190,000 clones, with 70% to 90% as singletons. Sequencing was carried out using PBMCs. These receptors were obtained from a woman in her twenties or thirties in good health and CMV-seronegative. CDR3s include the opening cysteine and the closing phenylalanine or tryptophan. Each record gives: J gene, V gene, clone size, D gene, CDR3 DNA, CDR3 protein. D genes are given only for firm matches. Where a row states a size, it is once, few, many or the class of an expanded clone; other rows omit it.

TRBJ2-1,TRBV7-9,-,TRBD2,TGTGCCAGCAGCTTAGCGCTAGCGGGGTCCGCGATTGAGCAGTTCTTC,CASSLALAGSAIEQFF
TRBJ1-1,TRBV5-1,once,-,TGCGCCAGCAGCTTGGAAGGCGGGGGTTTAGGGAACACTGAAGCTTTCTTT,CASSLEGGGLGNTEAFF
TRBJ2-5,TRBV18,-,-,TGTGCCAGCTCACCACCGGCGGGGCTCCAAGAGACCCAGTACTTC,CASSPPAGLQETQYF
TRBJ2-2,TRBV5-1,-,-,TGCGCCAGCAGCCCCCCTCCCCTAAGGGGTAAGACCGGGGAGCTGTTTTTT,CASSPPPLRGKTGELFF
TRBJ1-1,TRBV28,-,-,TGTGCCAGCAGTCAGGGACTTATGAACACTGAAGCTTTCTTT,CASSQGLMNTEAFF
TRBJ1-1,TRBV27,-,TRBD1,TGTGCCAGCAGTTCGTCACAGGGGTTGGGGATGAACACTGAAGCTTTCTTT,CASSSSQGLGMNTEAFF
TRBJ2-7,TRBV11-2,-,-,TGTGCCAGCAGCTTTGGCTCAGGAGGAACCTACGAGCAGTACTTC,CASSFGSGGTYEQYF
TRBJ2-7,TRBV18,-,-,TGTGCCAGCTCACCGATTGACAGTGGAAACGAGCAGTACTTC,CASSPIDSGNEQYF
TRBJ2-1,TRBV11-2,-,TRBD1,TGTGCCAGCAGCTTCGTTCCCGGGACAGGGAATGAGCAGTTCTTC,CASSFVPGTGNEQFF
TRBJ2-1,TRBV4-1,-,-,TGCGCCAGCAGCCCGGCGGTCGCCTACAATGAGCAGTTCTTC,CASSPAVAYNEQFF
TRBJ2-1,TRBV5-1,-,TRBD1,TGCGCCAGCAGCCCACAGGGGTTAGCGGAGCAGTTCTTC,CASSPQGLAEQFF
TRBJ2-2,TRBV7-9,-,-,TGTGCCAGCAGCTTACGAGGAGGGGACACCGGGGAGCTGTTTTTT,CASSLRGGDTGELFF
TRBJ2-7,TRBV6-5,-,-,TGTGCCAGCAGTTACGACAGAGCGTACGAGCAGTACTTC,CASSYDRAYEQYF
TRBJ2-3,TRBV29-1,-,-,TGCAGCGTTCCTCCGGGACACCTGAGGACAGATACGCAGTATTTT,CSVPPGHLRTDTQYF
TRBJ2-7,TRBV28,-,-,TGTGCCAGCTGGGACTTAACCTACGAGCAGTACTTC,CASWDLTYEQYF
TRBJ2-2,TRBV7-6,once,TRBD2,TGTGCCAGCAGCCTTACTAGCGGGGGGACCGGGGAGCTGTTTTTT,CASSLTSGGTGELFF
TRBJ2-7,TRBV20-1,-,-,TGCAGTGCTAGAGATCCCATGGAGCAGTACTTC,CSARDPMEQYF
TRBJ1-1,TRBV28,-,-,TGTGCCAGCAGTTTGTTGCCAGATCAAGCTTTCTTT,CASSLLPDQAFF
TRBJ1-1,TRBV6-5,-,-,TGTGCCAGCAGTCCTGGTTCGAAGGGGGGGACTGAAGCTTTCTTT,CASSPGSKGGTEAFF
TRBJ1-1,TRBV5-8,-,-,TGTGCCAGCAGCTTCTACACTGAAGCTTTCTTT,CASSFYTEAFF
TRBJ2-1,TRBV6-1,-,TRBD2,TGTGCCAGCAGCCTGGGACTAGAGTCGGTCAATGAGCAGTTCTTC,CASSLGLESVNEQFF
TRBJ2-1,TRBV2,-,TRBD1,TGTGCCAGCAGTGAAAGGACAGGGGCCGCTGAGCAGTTCTTC,CASSERTGAAEQFF
TRBJ2-7,TRBV29-1,-,TRBD1,TGCAGCGTTGAGGGACAGGGGGGTTACGAGCAGTACTTC,CSVEGQGGYEQYF
TRBJ2-3,TRBV5-1,few,TRBD2,TGCGCCAGCAGCTGGACGACTAGCGGTTCCACAGATACGCAGTATTTT,CASSWTTSGSTDTQYF
TRBJ2-2,TRBV6-4,-,-,TGTGCCAGCAGTGACGTCCAGGGCACCGGGGAGCTGTTTTTT,CASSDVQGTGELFF
TRBJ2-7,TRBV5-4,-,TRBD2,TGTGCCAGCAGTCTGGGGGCGCGGGGGGTCTACGAGCAGTACTTC,CASSLGARGVYEQYF
TRBJ2-4,TRBV6-1,-,-,TGTGCCAGCAGTGAAGCGGTCAGGGAAGTCATTCAGTACTTC,CASSEAVREVIQYF
TRBJ2-3,TRBV7-2,-,TRBD2,TGTGCCAGCAGCCCCCAGGGACTAGTTGTCACGCAGTATTTT,CASSPQGLVVTQYF
TRBJ2-7,TRBV6-5,-,-,TGTGCCAGCAGCAAGACAGGTTACGAGCAGTACTTC,CASSKTGYEQYF
TRBJ1-4,TRBV6-1,-,TRBD1,TGTGCCAGCAGACTCGACAGGGGTAATGAAAAACTGTTTTTT,CASRLDRGNEKLFF
TRBJ2-6,TRBV6-1,-,-,TGTGCCAGCAGTGAAGCAGGGGCTGGGGCCAACGTCCTGACTTTC,CASSEAGAGANVLTF
TRBJ2-5,TRBV7-3,-,TRBD1,TGTGCCAGCAGCCTCCAGGGGGCCCGGGAGACCCAGTACTTC,CASSLQGARETQYF
TRBJ2-5,TRBV6-1,-,-,TGTGCCAGCAGTGAAGAAGTGAACAGCGAGACCCAGTACTTC,CASSEEVNSETQYF
TRBJ1-3,TRBV11-3,once,TRBD1,TGTGCCAGCAGCCCGGGGACAGCTGGAAACACCATATATTTT,CASSPGTAGNTIYF
TRBJ1-3,TRBV28,-,TRBD1,TGTGCCAGCAGTCGGACAGGGGCCCCCTCTGGAAACACCATATATTTT,CASSRTGAPSGNTIYF
TRBJ2-5,TRBV5-1,-,TRBD2,TGCGCCAGCCTTCCTACGGGACTAAGGGTCCAAGAGACCCAGTACTTC,CASLPTGLRVQETQYF
TRBJ1-5,TRBV28,-,-,TGTGCCAGCAGTTCAGGGTGGCAGCCCCAGCATTTT,CASSSGWQPQHF
TRBJ2-7,TRBV5-1,few,-,TGCGCCAGCAGCTTGGAGTTGAGCTCCTACGAGCAGTACTTC,CASSLELSSYEQYF
TRBJ2-6,TRBV7-9,-,-,TGTGCCATCACGGCGGATGGGGCCAACGTCCTGACTTTC,CAITADGANVLTF
TRBJ2-1,TRBV27,-,-,TGTGCCAGCAGTTTGTCGCGAGGAGAGCAGTTCTTC,CASSLSRGEQFF
TRBJ2-5,TRBV9,-,TRBD2,TGTGCCAGCAGCGTAGCTGGACTAGCGGTCCAAGAGACCCAGTACTTC,CASSVAGLAVQETQYF
TRBJ2-1,TRBV19,-,TRBD2,TGTGCCAGTAGTACCCCGGGACTAGCGGCCAATGAGCAGTTCTTC,CASSTPGLAANEQFF
TRBJ2-1,TRBV12-5,-,-,TGTGCTAGTGGTGTGGACTACAACAATGAGCAGCTCTTC,CASGVDYNNEQLF
TRBJ2-7,TRBV6-1,-,-,TGTGCCAGCAGTGGACAGGCTAATCCCTACGAGCAGTACTTC,CASSGQANPYEQYF
TRBJ1-4,TRBV7-9,-,-,TGTGCCAGCAGCGCATCAGGGCACGGGGAAAAACTGTTTTTT,CASSASGHGEKLFF
TRBJ1-1,TRBV7-2,-,-,TGTGCCAGCAGTCCGGGGACAGAAGCTTTCTTT,CASSPGTEAFF
TRBJ2-7,TRBV7-2,once,-,TGTGCCAGCAGCTTAGGGGGGGGCAACGAGCAGTACTTC,CASSLGGGNEQYF
TRBJ2-5,TRBV11-2,-,TRBD2,TGTGCCAGCAGCCCGCGACTAGCGGGGGGGCCCCAAGAGACCCAGTACTTC,CASSPRLAGGPQETQYF
TRBJ2-1,TRBV19,-,-,TGTGCCAGTAGTATGCGGGGTTTCGGCTACAATGAGCAGTTCTTC,CASSMRGFGYNEQFF
TRBJ2-1,TRBV2,-,TRBD2,TGTGCCAGCAGTCAAATAGCGGGAAGTGAGCAGTTCTTC,CASSQIAGSEQFF
TRBJ2-1,TRBV6-1,-,-,TGTGCCAGCACACGGGACTCCTACAATGAGCAGTTCTTC,CASTRDSYNEQFF
TRBJ2-1,TRBV29-1,-,TRBD2,TGCAGCGTCTCTACTAGCGCCTACAATGAGCAGTTCTTC,CSVSTSAYNEQFF
TRBJ2-3,TRBV11-2,-,TRBD2,TGTGCCAGCAGCCTCGCTAGCGGGGGCACTTTGGATACGCAGTATTTT,CASSLASGGTLDTQYF
TRBJ2-7,TRBV4-1,once,TRBD2,TGCGCCAGCAGCCAAGATGTTGGTAGCGGGGGGTACTACGAGCAGTACTTC,CASSQDVGSGGYYEQYF
TRBJ2-7,TRBV28,-,TRBD2,TGTGCCAGCATCCCAAGCGGGGGGGCCTACGAGCAGTACTTC,CASIPSGGAYEQYF
TRBJ1-2,TRBV2,-,-,TGTGCCAGCAGCCGTGTGGTAGGAGGCTATGGCTACACCTTC,CASSRVVGGYGYTF